This T cell receptor beta chain was captured by sequencing in a study of blood T cell repertoires in COVID-19. About the research overall: Whether acute or convalescent, the COVID-19 samples came from the United States, Italy and Spain. PBMCs, B-cell-depleted T cells, or T cells provided the cDNA or gDNA that made up the material.

The CDR3 is 16 amino acids. Germline-derived CDR1 and CDR2 are SGDLS and YYNGEE. V was shortened by 3 bases and J by 4 bases, with 19 bases between the two germline ends. The data were produced by immunoSEQ multiplex PCR, yet TCRdb's version contains in-frame clones alone and is incomplete. In the table there are more than 300,000 clones, approximately 88% of which are singletons. The sample consisted of peripheral blood. The sequence was collected from a man younger than 35 who had recovered from COVID-19. The rearrangement links TRBV9 to TRBJ1-1, with a tentative D call TRBD1 (6 bases). CDR3 loop: CASSASSGEGSTEAFF. Written as DNA, the CDR3 is TGTGCCAGCAGCGCATCCTCAGGGGAAGGGAGCACTGAAGCTTTCTTT.